This T cell receptor beta chain was documented in a study of molecular identifiers for immune sequencing clone quantification. MiXCR, applied by TCRdb to the PCR reads, yields one record per CDR3 protein. The sample shows around 70,000 distinct CDR3 sequences, around a sixth of them seen only once. The CDR3 covers 14 residues. Between the trimmed V and J ends, which lost 9 bases and 2 bases, there was a span of 15 bases. Per the germline V gene, CDR1 is SEHNR and CDR2 is FQNEAQ (reference sequence). This clonotype was picked up many times. This receptor was taken from a human donor in good health. Some libraries in this study had Jurkat cell RNA spiked in. Sequencing used naive CD8+ T cells from blood, with Jurkat cell RNA spiked in. The sample's subset: FACS-sorted CD8+CD4-CCR7+CD45RA+ naive T cells. This rearrangement joins TRBV7-9 to TRBJ2-3, with a weak D call TRBD1 (5 bases). DNA for the CDR3: TGTGCCAGTTACAGGAGTTCGGACACAGATACGCAGTATTTT. It translates to CASYRSSDTDTQYF.